Presented here are 7 T cell receptor beta chains from one specimen sequenced in a study of post-analysis software for immune sequencing data. TCR beta cDNA libraries had unique molecular identifiers. TCRdb recomputed calls from the PCR reads with MiXCR, one row per CDR3 protein. Of a few hundred thousand distinct CDR3 sequences listed, around 34% are singletons. Study findings and constraints: In patients, about five TRBV segments were more frequent than in controls, with TRBV5-6, TRBV5-1 and TRBV20-1 among them.

Their recognized antigens are unknown. Sequencing was performed on blood. The source is a girl aged 5-17 years with multiple sclerosis.

The chain links TRBV7-9 to TRBJ2-5; D possibly corresponds to TRBD1 (5 bases). Germline values: CDR1 SEHNR, CDR2 FQNEAQ (reference sequence). Trimming stripped 4 bases from V and 0 bases from J, with 12 bases between. The CDR3 has 15 amino acids. The CDR3 DNA sequence: TGTGCCAGCAGCTCCAGCCGACAGTACCAAGAGACCCAGTACTTC. This encodes CASSSSRQYQETQYF.

This clonotype came up many times. This rearrangement joins TRBV29-1 to TRBJ1-1, with D possibly being TRBD1 (5 bases). The CDR3 contains 13 residues. The V end was cut by 5 bases, the J end by 0 bases, with 10 bases between. In germline, CDR1 is SQVTM, CDR2 ANQGSEA. CDR3 DNA sequence: TGCAGCGTTACCGGACACCTGAACACTGAAGCTTTCTTT. The encoded protein is CSVTGHLNTEAFF.

V usage is TRBV29-1 and J usage is TRBJ1-2; no reliable D call. CDR1 SQVTM and CDR2 ANQGSEA come from the germline V gene. There are 12 residues in the CDR3. V shed 5 bases and J shed 3 bases, with 10 bases lying between them. The CDR3 DNA follows: TGCAGCGTTTCGACCGATTACTATGGCTACACCTTC. Translation gives CSVSTDYYGYTF.

This clonotype was seen many times. The CDR3 bases are TGTGCCAGCAGTCGCCGCGTCAGGGGGCGCGGGGGCTACACCTTC. Translated, it gives CASSRRVRGRGGYTF. This rearrangement joins TRBV28 to TRBJ1-2, with 8 positions matching TRBD1. V was clipped by 5 bases and J by 8 bases; unmatched bases: 13. The germline V gene has CDR1 MDHEN and CDR2 SYDVKM. This CDR3 comprises 15 residues.

This clonotype appeared many times. The J gene is TRBJ2-1, the V gene TRBV10-3, with D unclear. The germline V gene has CDR1 ENHRY and CDR2 SYGVKD. The CDR3 loop spans 15 amino acids. The V end lost 3 bases, the J end lost 0 bases, and 9 bases lay between the germline ends. In nucleotides, the CDR3 is TGTGCCATCAGTGACGAGTCCTCCTCCTACAATGAGCAGTTCTTC. Amino acid sequence: CAISDESSSYNEQFF.

The chain uses TRBV7-9 and TRBJ2-2; D might be TRBD1 (5 bases). This CDR3 has 15 residues. CDR1 and CDR2 (germline): SEHNR, FQNEAQ (reference sequence). Trimming stripped 5 bases from V and 0 bases from J, with 10 bases between. The DNA of the CDR3 is TGTGCCAGCAGCCCGGACATATCGAACACCGGGGAGCTGTTTTTT. Amino acid sequence: CASSPDISNTGELFF.

In this sample, this clonotype turned up many times. This rearrangement joins TRBV20-1 to TRBJ2-5; 8 nucleotides line up with TRBD2. The CDR3 is 16 amino acids. Losses at the gene ends were 1 base for V and 1 base for J; bases not matched to a gene: 8. In germline, CDR1 is DFQATT, CDR2 SNEGSKA (reference sequence). DNA for the CDR3: TGCAGTGCTAGAGCTCAACTAGCGGACACCCAAGAGACCCAGTACTTC. Translated: CSARAQLADTQETQYF.